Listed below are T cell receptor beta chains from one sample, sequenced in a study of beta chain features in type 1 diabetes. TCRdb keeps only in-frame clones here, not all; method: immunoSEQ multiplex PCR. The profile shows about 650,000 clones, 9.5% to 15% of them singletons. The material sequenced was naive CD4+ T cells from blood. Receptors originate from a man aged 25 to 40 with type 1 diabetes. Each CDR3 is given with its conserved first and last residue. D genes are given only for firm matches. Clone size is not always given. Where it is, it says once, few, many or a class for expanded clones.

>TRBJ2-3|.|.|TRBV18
TGTGCCAGCTCACGGACATCTAGCACAGATACGCAGTATTTT
CASSRTSSTDTQYF
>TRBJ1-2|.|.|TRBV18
TGTGCCAGCTCGGGCGGGATTAACTATGGCTACACCTTC
CASSGGINYGYTF
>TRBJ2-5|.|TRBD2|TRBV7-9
TGTGCCTGGGAGGGCAGGCCCCAAGAGACCCAGTACTTC
CAWEGRPQETQYF
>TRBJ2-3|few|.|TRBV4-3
TGCGCCAGCAGCCAAGATTCTCAGGATAGCGTAGGCACAGATACGCAGTATTTT
CASSQDSQDSVGTDTQYF
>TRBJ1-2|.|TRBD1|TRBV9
TGTGCCAGCAGCCCAGAAGAGGGGGCCTTATATGGCTACACCTTC
CASSPEEGALYGYTF
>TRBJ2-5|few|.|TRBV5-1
TGCGCCAGCAGCTTGATTCTCCCGGGACGGAAACAAGAGACCCAGTACTTC
CASSLILPGRKQETQYF
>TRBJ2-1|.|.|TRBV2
TGTGCCAGCAGCGCTCGGACTGGGCCCTCCTACAATGAGCAGTTCTTC
CASSARTGPSYNEQFF
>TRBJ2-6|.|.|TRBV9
TGTGCCAGCAGCGTAGGTGGAGCTGGGGCCAACGTCCTGACTTTC
CASSVGGAGANVLTF
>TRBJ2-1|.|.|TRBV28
TGTGCCAGCAGTTTAGGGTTTTTTAATGAGCAGTTCTTC
CASSLGFFNEQFF
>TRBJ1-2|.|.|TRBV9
TGTGCCAGCAGCGTAGAGGCATCCAGGAGGAACGTCTATGGCTACACCTTC
CASSVEASRRNVYGYTF
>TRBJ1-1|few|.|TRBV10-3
TGTGCCATCAGCCCCGACAGCCTGAACACTGAAGCTTTCTTT
CAISPDSLNTEAFF
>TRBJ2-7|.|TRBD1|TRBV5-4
TGTGCCAGCAGCTTGGCGAGAGGACAGGGGTCCTACGAGCAGTACTTC
CASSLARGQGSYEQYF
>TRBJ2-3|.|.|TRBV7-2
TGTGCCAGCAGCTCCGACAATACGCAGTATTTT
CASSSDNTQYF
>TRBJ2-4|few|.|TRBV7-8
TGTGCCAGCAGCTTAGCTGGGGAAAACATTCAGTACTTC
CASSLAGENIQYF
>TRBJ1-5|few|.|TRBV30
TGTGCCTGGAGTGTGGGAGGGAGCGCCAGGGGAGCGGGGCAGCCCCAGCATTTT
CAWSVGGSARGAGQPQHF
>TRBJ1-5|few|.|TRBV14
TGTGCCAGCAGCCTCTCAGGGGGCAATCAGCCCCAGCATTTT
CASSLSGGNQPQHF
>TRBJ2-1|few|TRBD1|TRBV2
TGTGCCAGCAGTCCCGACAGGGGAGGCAATGAGCAGTTCTTC
CASSPDRGGNEQFF
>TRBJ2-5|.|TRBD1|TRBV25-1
TGTGCCAGCAGTGCTCGGACAGGGTACCAAGAGACCCAGTACTTC
CASSARTGYQETQYF
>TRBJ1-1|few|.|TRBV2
TGTGCCAGCAGTGAACAGGGAGACCTCAACACTGAAGCTTTCTTT
CASSEQGDLNTEAFF
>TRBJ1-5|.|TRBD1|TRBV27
TGTGCCAGCAGTGCGACCTACAGGGGTGCCCAGCATTTT
CASSATYRGAQHF
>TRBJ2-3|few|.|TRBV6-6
TGTGCCAGCAAAGGCGGGGGCGAGGATACGCAGTATTTT
CASKGGGEDTQYF
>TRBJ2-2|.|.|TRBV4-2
TGTGCCAGCAGCCAGGACACAGGGTTCACCGGGGAGCTGTTTTTT
CASSQDTGFTGELFF
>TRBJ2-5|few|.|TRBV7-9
TGTGCCAGCAGCTTAGGGCAGTTGGAGACCCAGTACTTC
CASSLGQLETQYF
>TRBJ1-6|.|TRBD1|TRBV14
TGTGCCAGCAGCCAAGATCCCAGGGGGCCTAATTCACCCCTCCACTTT
CASSQDPRGPNSPLHF
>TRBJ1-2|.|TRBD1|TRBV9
TGTGCCAGCAGCGTAGAGAGAGGGGGCGCCTATGGCTACACCTTC
CASSVERGGAYGYTF
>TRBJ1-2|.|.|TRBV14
TGTGCCAGCAGCCAGGGGTTCGCGGAAAACTATGGCTACACCTTC
CASSQGFAENYGYTF
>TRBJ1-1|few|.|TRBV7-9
TGTGCCAGCAGCTTAAAGTGGTCGGAACGGCCGCTGAACACTGAAGCTTTCTTT
CASSLKWSERPLNTEAFF
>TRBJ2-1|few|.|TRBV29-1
TGCAGCGTGGGGGTGCTCGATGAGCAGTTCTTC
CSVGVLDEQFF